The 20 T cell receptor beta chains presented below share a single source sample, sequenced in a study of CD8 T cells in ankylosing spondylitis. In TCRdb, the 5' RACE reads were re-called with MiXCR into one record per CDR3 protein. The table has approximately 400,000 distinct CDR3 sequences, roughly 26% seen once. Whole-study results and caveats: Ankylosing spondylitis blood appeared to carry a characteristic TCR beta motif of roughly 8 highly homologous variants.

For these receptors, no antigen is known. Specimen: blood, either unsorted or a sorted T cell fraction (not recorded which). Receptors originate from a male donor with ankylosing spondylitis.

The V and J genes are TRBV5-1 and TRBJ2-1; 8 nucleotides agree with TRBD1. Germline assignment: CDR1 SGHRS and CDR2 YFSETQ. With 0 bases clipped from V and 8 bases from J, the junction kept 4 bases outside the gene matches. The CDR3 is made up of 14 amino acids. In DNA form, the CDR3 reads TGCGCCAGCAGCTTGGGACAGGGGTTCGATGAGCAGTTCTTC. It encodes CASSLGQGFDEQFF.

At least ten counts were recorded for this clonotype. CDR3 sequence (DNA): TGCAGTGCTCCTGCTAGCGGGGCCGGCTCCTACAATGAGCAGTTCTTC. Amino acid sequence: CSAPASGAGSYNEQFF. The chain links TRBV20-1 to TRBJ2-1, with 9 bases aligning to TRBD2. The CDR3 totals 16 residues. Germline values: CDR1 DFQATT, CDR2 SNEGSKA (reference sequence). V lost 5 bases, J lost 0 bases, and 8 bases stayed unmatched.

This clonotype showed up just a few times. The chain couples TRBV5-1 to TRBJ2-5; possible D gene TRBD2, 6 bases. The V end lost 0 bases, the J end lost 5 bases, and 17 bases lay between the germline ends. CDR1 is SGHRS, CDR2 YFSETQ, per germline. The CDR3 sequence is 16 residues long. The CDR3, as DNA: TGCGCCAGCAGCTTGGCCTCGGGGCGGGGAGAGGAGACCCAGTACTTC. Protein sequence: CASSLASGRGEETQYF. Looking up the rest from reference TRBV5-1 and TRBJ2-5 gives the full variable domain: KAGVTQTPRYLIKTRGQQVTLSCSPISGHRSVSWYQQTPGQGLQFLFEYFSETQRNKGNFPGRFSGRQFSNSRSEMNVSTLELGDSALYLCASSLASGRGEETQYFGPGTRLLVL.

CDR3 in amino acids: CASSQDRGGDYGYTF. Written as DNA, the CDR3 is TGTGCCAGCAGCCAAGATCGGGGTGGGGACTATGGCTACACCTTC. The rearrangement links TRBV4-2 to TRBJ1-2; D is unclear. The V end was cut by 0 bases, the J end by 3 bases, with 11 bases between. From germline, CDR1 is LGHNA and CDR2 YNFKEQ. This CDR3 comprises 15 residues.

This clonotype was seen ten or more times. The junction and the germline gene differ at one end; a read error may be behind it. The chain joins TRBV5-1 to TRBJ1-1; the D gene is possibly TRBD1 (6 bases). Per germline, CDR1 SGHRS and CDR2 YFSETQ. This CDR3 comprises 13 residues. CDR3 region: CASSLGGGTEAFF. The CDR3 region has the DNA TGTGCCAGCAGTTTAGGAGGGGGCACTGAAGCTTTCTTT.

This clonotype has more than one count but fewer than ten. The rearrangement uses TRBV5-5 and TRBJ1-4, with 10 bases identical to TRBD1. Trimming cost V 4 bases and J 5 bases; bases outside gene matches: 8. The CDR3 length is 16 residues. Germline CDR1 SGHKS, CDR2 YYEKEE (reference sequence). Here the CDR3 reads CASSLRTGGLNEKLFF. CDR3 DNA: TGTGCCAGCAGCCTTAGGACAGGGGGTTTAAATGAAAAACTGTTTTTT.

The chain carries TRBV25-1 and TRBJ2-3, with TRBD1 identical over 11 bases. The V gene's germline CDR1 is MGHDK and CDR2 SYGVNS. The ends lost 0 bases at V and 4 bases at J; junction bases unmatched: 12. This CDR3 has 19 amino acids. The CDR3 coding sequence is TGTGCCAGCAGTGAATATGCCGGGACAGGGGGTCTAGCGGCAGATACGCAGTATTTT. Protein: CASSEYAGTGGLAADTQYF.

J is TRBJ2-5 and V is TRBV9; unclear D gene. The germline V gene encodes CDR1 SGDLS and CDR2 YYNGEE. The CDR3 extends over 17 amino acids. V was trimmed by 0 bases and J by 3 bases, leaving 18 bases between them. The CDR3 reads CASSVATVGYEKETQYF. CDR3 coding DNA: TGTGCCAGCAGCGTAGCTACGGTTGGCTACGAGAAAGAGACCCAGTACTTC. Looking up the rest from reference TRBV9 and TRBJ2-5 gives the full variable domain: DSGVTQTPKHLITATGQRVTLRCSPRSGDLSVYWYQQSLDQGLQFLIQYYNGEERAKGNILERFSAQQFPDLHSELNLSSLELGDSALYFCASSVATVGYEKETQYFGPGTRLLVL.

The chain recombines TRBV7-8 with TRBJ2-3; TRBD2 is a possible D gene (7 bases). The ends were cut back, 1 base at V and 0 bases at J, with 11 bases in the middle. The CDR3 runs to 16 residues. The germline gives CDR1 SGHVS, CDR2 FQNEAQ. DNA of the CDR3: TGTGCCAGCAGCTTAGGCGGGGGCTTGAGCACAGATACGCAGTATTTT. Translation: CASSLGGGLSTDTQYF.

This clonotype was seen many times. The chain employs TRBV27 and TRBJ2-1, with a weak D call TRBD2 (6 bases). This CDR3 is built from 14 residues. The V end lost 3 bases, the J end lost 6 bases, and 12 bases lay between the germline ends. Germline assignment: CDR1 MNHEY and CDR2 SMNVEV (reference sequence). The CDR3 is CASSLGLLGNEQFF. CDR3 bases: TGTGCCAGCAGTTTGGGACTCCTAGGCAATGAGCAGTTCTTC.

In this sample, this clonotype turned up a few times. V usage is TRBV20-1 and J usage is TRBJ2-3; weak D call: TRBD1 (6 bases). The CDR3 sequence is 15 residues long. Trimming removed 1 base from V and 0 bases from J, with 11 bases in between. From germline, CDR1 is DFQATT and CDR2 SNEGSKA (reference sequence). CDR3 nucleotides: TGCAGTGCTAGAGGGGGGCCCTCTAGCACAGATACGCAGTATTTT. Amino acids: CSARGGPSSTDTQYF.

The sample holds a few counts of this clonotype. The chain joins TRBV5-1 to TRBJ2-7; TRBD1 matches at 9 bases. The CDR3 extends over 15 amino acids. Germline V gene lookup returns CDR1 SGHRS and CDR2 YFSETQ. V lost 0 bases, J lost 3 bases, and 4 bases stayed unmatched. In DNA, the CDR3 is TGCGCCAGCAGCTTGGCCGGGGGACAGGGCTACGAGCAGTACTTC. Encoded protein: CASSLAGGQGYEQYF.

The chain has TRBV25-1 and TRBJ2-4; TRBD2 aligns across 7 bases. This CDR3 region has 14 residues. Germline CDR1 is MGHDK and CDR2 is SYGVNS. Losses at the gene ends were 8 bases for V and 5 bases for J; bases not matched to a gene: 9. The CDR3 loop is CASAKWGRENIQYF. The CDR3 nucleotides are TGTGCCAGCGCCAAGTGGGGGAGGGAAAACATTCAGTACTTC.

This chain links TRBV10-3 with TRBJ1-5, with D uncertain. The germline gives CDR1 ENHRY, CDR2 SYGVKD. The V and J ends lost 2 bases and 6 bases respectively, with 11 bases between them. The CDR3 is made up of 14 amino acids. CDR3 in DNA: TGTGCCATCAGTGAGGTGGCCGGAGGTCAGCCCCAGCATTTT. Protein: CAISEVAGGQPQHF.

The CDR3 spells CASSFGPGYTF. The CDR3 bases are TGTGCCAGCAGTTTCGGACCGGGCTACACCTTC. The rearrangement uses TRBV12-3 or TRBV12-4 and TRBJ1-2; D uncertain. The CDR3 extends over 11 amino acids. V was shortened by 3 bases and J by 8 bases, with 7 bases between the two germline ends.

This clonotype was counted a few times. The V and J genes are TRBV6-1 and TRBJ2-1, with 9 bases identical to TRBD2. The CDR3 totals 15 residues. Germline V gene lookup returns CDR1 MNHNS and CDR2 SASEGT. With 6 bases clipped from V and 7 bases from J, the junction kept 10 bases outside the gene matches. The CDR3 nucleotides read TGTGCCAGCAGGGTCCTTAGCGGGAGCCGGAATGAGCAGTTCTTC. Protein product: CASRVLSGSRNEQFF.

This clonotype was detected a few times. The V gene is TRBV15, the J gene TRBJ1-1, with TRBD1 identical over 7 bases. CDR1 is LNHNV and CDR2 is YYDKDF in the germline V gene (reference sequence). CDR3 size: 16 residues. V shed 4 bases, J shed 1 base, and the junction held 9 bases outside the gene matches. CDR3 DNA sequence: TGTGCCACCAGCATCGACAGGGCACAGGGGAACACTGAAGCTTTCTTT. Translation: CATSIDRAQGNTEAFF.

This clonotype was observed a few times. The chain's CDR3 is CASSRGLNPGLTDTQYF. The CDR3 DNA is TGTGCCAGCAGCCGGGGGTTGAATCCAGGTTTGACAGATACGCAGTATTTT. V usage is TRBV11-2 and J usage is TRBJ2-3; possible D gene TRBD2, 6 bases. V shed 5 bases and J shed 3 bases, with 21 bases lying between them. CDR3 length: 17 amino acids. CDR1 and CDR2 from the germline V gene are SGHAT and FQNNGV.

The genes are TRBV6-1 and TRBJ2-3; 7 nucleotides align to TRBD1. Looked up from germline, CDR1 is MNHNS and CDR2 is SASEGT. V lost 5 bases, J lost 0 bases, and 5 bases stayed unmatched. The CDR3 consists of 15 residues. The CDR3 is CASSKRDRSTDTQYF. The CDR3 DNA sequence: TGTGCCAGCAGTAAACGGGACAGAAGCACAGATACGCAGTATTTT.

The chain recombines TRBV5-1 with TRBJ1-2, with 10 bases lining up with TRBD1. The length of the CDR3 is 14 residues. V shed 4 bases and J 7 bases; nucleotides not matched to a gene: 7. CDR1 is SGHRS and CDR2 is YFSETQ in the germline V gene. DNA of the CDR3: TGCGCCAGCAGCCCCGGACAGGGGGTTTCTGGCTACACCTTC. Protein product: CASSPGQGVSGYTF.